Below are 26 T cell receptor beta chains sequenced from a single sample in a study of blood T cells in healthy people across ages. Primers used in a second PCR of about 7 to 12 cycles were a sample-barcoded 5' primer and a J-beta primer mix. From the 5' RACE reads, TCRdb called clonotypes with MiXCR, one entry per CDR3 protein. The table lists more than 650,000 distinct CDR3 sequences, around half of them singletons. Sequencing input: blood. The receptors shown here come from a man older than 75 in good health.

This clonotype was detected a few times. This chain joins TRBV29-1 and TRBJ2-7, with 9 bases fitting TRBD1. The CDR3 covers 15 residues. After removal of 7 bases from V and 0 bases from J, the junction contained 10 bases not matched to a gene. Germline V lookup: CDR1 SQVTM, CDR2 ANQGSEA. CDR3 sequence: CSGKKETGGSYEQYF. The CDR3 DNA reads TGCAGCGGTAAAAAAGAGACAGGGGGCTCCTACGAGCAGTACTTC.

This clonotype was counted between two and nine times. The genes are TRBV29-1 and TRBJ2-1, with TRBD2 identical over 10 bases. After removal of 1 base from V and 6 bases from J, the junction contained 3 bases not matched to a gene. Germline CDR1 reads SQVTM; CDR2 reads ANQGSEA. This CDR3 comprises 14 residues. The CDR3 bases are TGCAGCGTTGAAGGGCTAGCGGGGGTCAATGAGCAGTTCTTC. Translation gives CSVEGLAGVNEQFF.

CDR3 DNA sequence: TGTGCCACCAGTGACACCGACAGGGCAGATACGCAGTATTTT. Translation gives CATSDTDRADTQYF. The gene calls are TRBV24-1 and TRBJ2-3; 7 bases match TRBD1. The CDR3 is made up of 14 amino acids. Germline CDR1 reads KGHDR; CDR2 reads SFDVKD. With V trimmed by 4 bases and J by 4 bases, 4 bases remained unmatched.

The chain combines TRBV18 with TRBJ1-3, with a weak D call TRBD1 (6 bases). The CDR3 runs to 15 residues. Per germline, CDR1 KGHSH and CDR2 LQKENI. Trimming took off 3 bases at V and 0 bases at J, with 9 bases between the two ends. The CDR3 reads CASSPTRGSGNTIYF. The DNA for the CDR3 is TGTGCCAGCTCACCTACCAGGGGCTCTGGAAACACCATATATTTT.

The rearrangement uses TRBV11-1 and TRBJ2-5; a weak D match, TRBD1 (6 bases). CDR1 SGHAT and CDR2 FQDESV come from the germline V gene (reference sequence). Trimming took 3 bases from V and 4 from J, leaving 18 bases between them. The CDR3 consists of 16 residues. The CDR3 DNA sequence: TGTGCCAGCAGCTTGCCCAGACAGGCCAATATAGAGACCCAGTACTTC. Its protein is CASSLPRQANIETQYF.

J is TRBJ2-7 and V is TRBV20-1; 10 nucleotides align to TRBD1. Germline lookup yields CDR1 DFQATT and CDR2 SNEGSKA (reference sequence). The CDR3 spans 14 residues. V trimming: 2 bases; J trimming: 4 bases; junction bases outside the gene matches: 5. In DNA, the CDR3 is TGCAGTGCTAGACCTGGGACAGGGGAATACGAGCAGTACTTC. Protein: CSARPGTGEYEQYF.

The genes are TRBV14 and TRBJ2-3; 8 bases are shared with TRBD1. V lost 2 bases and J lost 5; bases outside the gene matches: 6. Germline CDR1 SGHDN, CDR2 FVKESK. This CDR3 is built from 15 residues. The CDR3 region is CASSQRTGGRDTQYF. The CDR3 DNA follows: TGTGCCAGCAGCCAAAGAACAGGGGGTAGAGATACGCAGTATTTT.

This chain connects TRBV11-2 to TRBJ2-3, with 8 bases that match TRBD1. Looked up from germline, CDR1 is SGHAT and CDR2 is FQNNGV. This CDR3 is built from 16 residues. Trimming took 5 bases from V and 14 from J; bases not matched to a gene: 21. CDR3 residues: CASSGIGQGGRRDAYF. Here the CDR3 DNA reads TGTGCCAGCAGCGGGATTGGACAGGGAGGAAGGAGAGACGCGTATTTT.

The chain uses TRBV6-5 and TRBJ2-4, with 13 positions matching TRBD2. The CDR3 has 16 amino acids. Germline V CDR1 and CDR2: MNHEY, SVGAGI. V shed 6 bases, J shed 8 bases, and the junction held 10 bases outside the gene matches. CDR3 in amino acids: CASSRTSGSWGDIQYF. Here the CDR3 DNA reads TGTGCCAGCAGCCGGACTAGCGGGAGCTGGGGGGACATTCAGTACTTC.

The chain links TRBV2 to TRBJ2-1; no firm D call. TRBJ2-7 explains the end of the DNA better; the J call may be wrong. The germline V gene has CDR1 SNHLY and CDR2 FYNNEI. This CDR3 has 17 amino acids. The CDR3 reads CARGRKETINSYNEQYF. The CDR3, as DNA: TGTGCCAGAGGACGAAAGGAAACTATCAACTCCTACAATGAGCAGTACTTC.

V is TRBV7-2 and J is TRBJ2-1, with D unresolved. The CDR3 totals 12 residues. The ends were cut back, 0 bases at V and 12 bases at J, with 9 bases in the middle. The germline V gene has CDR1 SGHTA and CDR2 FQGNSA. As DNA, the CDR3 is TGTGCCAGCAGCTTAGCTGTCCCCTCGCAGTTCTTC. Protein sequence: CASSLAVPSQFF.

V is TRBV6-1 and J is TRBJ2-7; D unresolved. There are 13 residues in the CDR3. The ends were cut back, 3 bases at V and 5 bases at J, with 11 bases in the middle. Per germline, CDR1 MNHNS and CDR2 SASEGT. Written as DNA, the CDR3 is TGTGCCAGCAGTGAGGGGTTGGATGACGAGCAGTACTTC. Encoded protein: CASSEGLDDEQYF.

This chain uses TRBV5-4 with TRBJ1-1; D remains ambiguous. The germline gives CDR1 SGHNT, CDR2 YYREEE (reference sequence). The CDR3 has 15 amino acids. The V and J ends lost 0 bases and 0 bases respectively, with 9 bases between them. The chain's CDR3 is CASSLGLGMNTEAFF. Here the CDR3 DNA reads TGTGCCAGCAGCTTGGGTTTGGGTATGAACACTGAAGCTTTCTTT.

This rearrangement joins TRBV7-2 to TRBJ2-5; no reliable D call. The DNA end favors TRBJ2-7, so the J call may be wrong. CDR3 length: 15 amino acids. In germline, CDR1 is SGHTA, CDR2 FQGNSA. CDR3 loop: CASSLESDFGHEQYF. DNA of the CDR3: TGTGCCAGCAGCTTAGAATCAGACTTTGGGCACGAGCAGTACTTC.

The chain recombines TRBV6-5 with TRBJ1-2; no clear D. Germline values: CDR1 MNHEY, CDR2 SVGAGI. The germline V and J ends were trimmed by 0 bases and 8 bases, with 16 bases remaining between them. The CDR3 extends over 15 amino acids. The CDR3 is CASSYSRGSGSGYTF. In DNA, the CDR3 is TGTGCCAGCAGTTACTCGAGAGGGTCCGGTTCCGGCTACACCTTC.

This rearrangement joins TRBV20-1 to TRBJ2-7; TRBD2 matches at 8 bases. V was clipped by 3 bases and J by 0 bases; unmatched bases: 4. Germline CDR1 is DFQATT and CDR2 is SNEGSKA (reference sequence). The CDR3 contains 14 residues. The chain's CDR3 is CSASLTSGSYEQYF. The CDR3 region has the DNA TGCAGTGCTAGCCTCACTAGCGGCTCCTACGAGCAGTACTTC.

The gene calls are TRBV7-8 and TRBJ1-5; no definite D call. V lost 1 base to trimming and J lost 7 bases, with 11 bases between them. The CDR3 consists of 14 residues. Germline V lookup: CDR1 SGHVS, CDR2 FQNEAQ. The CDR3 region has the DNA TGTGCCAGCAGCTTAGAGGTGGGCCGCCAGCCCCAGCATTTT. It codes for CASSLEVGRQPQHF.

In this sample, this clonotype turned up a few times. The chain employs TRBV24-1 and TRBJ2-6; D gene ambiguous. Per the germline V gene, CDR1 is KGHDR and CDR2 is SFDVKD. The CDR3 consists of 16 residues. The germline V and J ends were trimmed by 2 bases and 0 bases, with 7 bases remaining between them. CDR3 region: CATSDYRSSGANVLTF. For the CDR3, the DNA is TGTGCCACCAGTGATTATCGGAGCTCTGGGGCCAACGTCCTGACTTTC.

This clonotype was seen a handful of times. The J gene is TRBJ2-7, the V gene TRBV10-3; D remains unclear. CDR1 is ENHRY and CDR2 is SYGVKD in the germline V gene. This CDR3 contains 13 residues. The V gene lost 3 bases and the J gene lost 2 bases, with 8 bases spanning the gap. The CDR3 coding sequence is TGTGCCATCAGTGACCCTATACCCTACGAGCAGTACTTC. Protein product: CAISDPIPYEQYF.

This chain links TRBV28 with TRBJ2-1; the D is unclear. The CDR3 is 15 residues long. V gave up 5 bases and J gave up 8 bases, with 19 bases separating them. Germline V gene lookup returns CDR1 MDHEN and CDR2 SYDVKM. The CDR3 sequence is CASSPEPPRRDEQFF. CDR3 nucleotides: TGTGCCAGCAGTCCAGAACCGCCGAGGAGAGATGAGCAGTTCTTC.

This sequence joins TRBV9 and TRBJ2-2; TRBD2 matches 9 bases. V lost 2 bases and J lost 2; bases outside the gene matches: 7. Germline V gene lookup returns CDR1 SGDLS and CDR2 YYNGEE. CDR3 size: 17 residues. The CDR3 protein is CASSVRSLAGNTGELFF. The CDR3 bases are TGTGCCAGCAGCGTCCGTAGTCTAGCGGGAAACACCGGGGAGCTGTTTTTT.

This clonotype showed up many times. The chain uses TRBV7-2 and TRBJ2-5, with a tentative D call TRBD2 (6 bases). The ends were cut back, 1 base at V and 4 bases at J, with 7 bases in the middle. The length of the CDR3 is 13 residues. Germline V gives CDR1 SGHTA, CDR2 FQGNSA. The CDR3 spells CASSLGGVETQYF. For the CDR3, the DNA is TGTGCCAGCAGCTTAGGCGGGGTAGAGACCCAGTACTTC.

This sequence joins TRBV20-1 and TRBJ2-7; D tentatively fits TRBD1 or TRBD2 (6 bases each). The CDR3 consists of 15 residues. Germline-derived CDR1 and CDR2 are DFQATT and SNEGSKA (reference sequence). Deletions cut 2 bases from V and 3 bases from J, with 17 bases between. CDR3 in DNA: TGCAGTGCTAGACCGGCACGAGGGGGAGGCTACGAGCAGTACTTC. Its protein is CSARPARGGGYEQYF.

J is TRBJ2-1 and V is TRBV24-1, with a weak D call TRBD1 (6 bases). Between the trimmed V and J ends, which lost 3 bases and 0 bases, there was a span of 8 bases. The CDR3 covers 15 residues. Germline CDR1 and CDR2: KGHDR and SFDVKD. In DNA form, the CDR3 reads TGTGCCACCAGTGATCAGACAGGCTCCTACAATGAGCAGTTCTTC. This encodes CATSDQTGSYNEQFF.

The chain carries TRBV5-1 and TRBJ2-5; the D call may be TRBD1 or TRBD2 (5 bases each). V was shortened by 4 bases and J by 4 bases, with 17 bases between the two germline ends. CDR3 length: 15 residues. The germline gives CDR1 SGHRS, CDR2 YFSETQ. The CDR3 nucleotides read TGCGCCAGCAGCAATCCGGGGACGGACTTAGAGACCCAGTACTTC. It translates to CASSNPGTDLETQYF.

The rearrangement joins TRBV15 to TRBJ2-6; D is possibly TRBD1 (6 bases). V lost 5 bases and J 4 bases, leaving 15 bases between the germline ends. The CDR3 loop spans 16 amino acids. Germline assignment: CDR1 LNHNV and CDR2 YYDKDF (reference sequence). In DNA, the CDR3 is TGTGCCACCAGCCCTTTTGACAGGACCGGGGCCAACGTCCTGACTTTC. It translates to CATSPFDRTGANVLTF.